These T cell receptor beta chains were read from a single sample in a study of blood T cell repertoires in COVID-19. The protocol was immunoSEQ multiplex PCR, while the TCRdb copy is restricted to in-frame clones and leaves out a portion. Of tens of thousands of clones listed, around 88% are singletons. Sequenced material: peripheral blood. These receptors were obtained from a woman over 75 with acute or convalescent COVID-19. Each CDR3 is given with its conserved first and last residue. The D gene is left open where the match is weak. Some rows have no size entry. The others give once, few or many, or a class for an expanded clone.

TRBV19,TRBJ2-3,-,15,TRBD1,CASRLQGAGADTQYF
TRBV12-5,TRBJ1-1,-,13,-,CASGDRENTEAFF
TRBV5-1,TRBJ2-1,few,16,TRBD2,CASSPRTSGGANEQFF
TRBV7-6,TRBJ2-1,-,15,-,CASSLAGDAYNEQFF
TRBV19,TRBJ1-4,-,14,-,CASSNGRGHEKLFF
TRBV5-1,TRBJ2-3,-,15,-,CASSFRAGSTDTQYF
TRBV7-2,TRBJ2-1,-,14,TRBD1,CASSFGTGANEQFF
TRBV5-3,TRBJ2-4,few,17,TRBD1,CARSTKGQQLAKNIQYF
TRBV24-1,TRBJ2-1,-,16,TRBD2,CATSGMTSGTYNEQFF
TRBV9,TRBJ2-2,-,15,TRBD2,CASTKLLAGGGELFF
TRBV3-1/TRBV3-2,TRBJ1-6,few,13,-,CASATGGGSPLHF
TRBV28,TRBJ2-7,-,16,-,CASSSWGIDRLDEQYF
TRBV14,TRBJ1-2,-,14,TRBD1,CASSNRQGTYGYTF
TRBV9,TRBJ1-2,-,17,TRBD1,CASSVRPGQGDNYGYTF
TRBV15,TRBJ2-7,-,16,TRBD2,CATSRVPGLATYEQYF
TRBV5-7,TRBJ1-5,once,14,-,CASSLGQVNQPQHF
TRBV11-2,TRBJ2-5,-,14,-,CASSSQGLQETQYF
TRBV9,TRBJ1-2,few,14,TRBD1,CASSPGTGGGGYTF
TRBV11-3,TRBJ1-6,-,17,TRBD1,CASRLDRVGVHNSPLHF
TRBV19,TRBJ2-7,-,15,-,CASSMGRGRNYEQYF
TRBV5-1,TRBJ1-6,-,15,-,CASSLGQEGNSPLHF
TRBV10-3,TRBJ2-5,-,16,TRBD2,CAIRETSGAYQETQYF
TRBV5-1,TRBJ1-4,few,15,TRBD1,CASSLAGQLNEKLFF
TRBV9,TRBJ1-1,-,14,-,CASSATTGFGEAFF
TRBV28,TRBJ2-1,-,13,TRBD2,CASRGGGDNEQFF
TRBV14,TRBJ2-1,-,17,TRBD2,CASSLYGTSGGYNEQFF
TRBV11-3,TRBJ2-1,-,16,TRBD2,CASSLAGGPSYNEQFF
TRBV10-2,TRBJ2-1,-,14,-,CASSVGTQKHEQFF
TRBV19,TRBJ1-4,-,15,-,CASRLQYESLEKLFF
TRBV9,TRBJ2-5,-,15,-,CASSFSTSLGETQYF
TRBV2,TRBJ1-5,-,13,TRBD1,CASAGDSDQPQHF
TRBV27,TRBJ1-1,-,14,TRBD1,CASSAPGQYTEAFF
TRBV27,TRBJ1-1,-,15,TRBD1,CASRRTGSENTEAFF
TRBV7-9,TRBJ2-6,once,18,-,CASSLGAGVGAGANVLTF
TRBV2,TRBJ2-3,-,14,TRBD2,CASRGLAGVDTQYF
TRBV7-9,TRBJ2-1,-,15,TRBD2,CASSPLAGGINEQFF
TRBV5-1,TRBJ2-7,-,17,-,CASSISYAEEGAYEQYF
TRBV10-1,TRBJ1-2,-,15,-,CASSEMREAGYGYTF
TRBV23-1,TRBJ1-1,-,14,TRBD1,CASSHLGTGGQAFF
TRBV5-1,TRBJ2-5,-,15,TRBD2,CASSRGLAVQETQYF
TRBV6-6,TRBJ1-1,-,13,TRBD1,CASSSDRGTEAFF
TRBV29-1,TRBJ2-3,few,14,-,CSVGYAGATDTQYF
TRBV11-2,TRBJ1-1,-,15,-,CASSLDSPRVTEAFF
TRBV5-1,TRBJ1-1,-,16,TRBD1,CASSLTGTGSNTEAFF
TRBV7-3,TRBJ2-1,once,13,-,CASSLTRFDEQFF